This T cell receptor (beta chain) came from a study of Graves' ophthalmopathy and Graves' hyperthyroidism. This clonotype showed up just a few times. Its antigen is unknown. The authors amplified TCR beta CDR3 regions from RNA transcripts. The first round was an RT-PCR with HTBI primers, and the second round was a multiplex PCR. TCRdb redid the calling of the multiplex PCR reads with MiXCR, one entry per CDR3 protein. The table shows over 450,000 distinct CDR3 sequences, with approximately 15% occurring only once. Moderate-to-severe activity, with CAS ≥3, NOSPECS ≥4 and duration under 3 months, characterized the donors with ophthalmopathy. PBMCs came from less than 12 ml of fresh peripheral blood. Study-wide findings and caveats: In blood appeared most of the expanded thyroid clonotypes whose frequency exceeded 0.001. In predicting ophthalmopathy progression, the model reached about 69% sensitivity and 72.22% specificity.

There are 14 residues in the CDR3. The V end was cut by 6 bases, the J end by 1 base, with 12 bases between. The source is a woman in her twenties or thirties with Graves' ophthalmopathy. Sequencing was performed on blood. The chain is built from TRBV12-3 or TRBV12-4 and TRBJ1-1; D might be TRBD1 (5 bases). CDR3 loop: CASSPGGSNTEAFF. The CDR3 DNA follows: TGTGCCAGCAGCCCCGGGGGGTCGAACACTGAAGCTTTCTTT.